The rows below give T cell receptor beta chains drawn from one sample of a study of beta chain features in type 1 diabetes. The table came from immunoSEQ multiplex PCR; TCRdb's copy has only in-frame clones and leaves some out. The table has some 150,000 clones, approximately 10% seen once. The sequenced sample consisted of central memory CD4+ T cells from blood. These receptors were collected from a woman in her thirties or forties in good health. CDR3s leave out the opening cysteine and the closing phenylalanine or tryptophan. Each record gives: V gene, J gene, CDR3 protein.

>TRBV14|TRBJ1-5
ASSQGGPPYQPQH
>TRBV5-4|TRBJ2-5
ASTSRGQETQY
>TRBV5-1|TRBJ2-3
ASSLKGGSTDTQY
>TRBV7-2|TRBJ1-2
ASSPQGTSLNYGYT
>TRBV19|TRBJ2-7
ASSSLAGNAYEQY
>TRBV6-1|TRBJ1-4
ASKGTGSNEKLF
>TRBV5-6|TRBJ2-3
ASSLPLARDTQY
>TRBV7-9|TRBJ1-6
ASSDRGYSPLH
>TRBV4-2|TRBJ2-3
ASSQELPIAGASTDTQY
>TRBV10-3|TRBJ1-6
AISVGEDNSPLH
>TRBV7-2|TRBJ1-2
ASSLDRDRGNGYT
>TRBV9|TRBJ1-6
ASSDQDRAGSPLH
>TRBV7-8|TRBJ2-3
ASSLRVAGDGTDTQY
>TRBV6-5|TRBJ2-5
ASGAGRYETQY
>TRBV2|TRBJ1-1
ASSGQEYTEAF
>TRBV5-5|TRBJ2-5
ASSFSRQIGTQY
>TRBV4-2|TRBJ1-2
ASSQSGQNYGYT
>TRBV28|TRBJ2-2
ASRTGGIGELF
>TRBV18|TRBJ1-2
ASSPQGQGTGYT
>TRBV4-3|TRBJ1-1
ASSQAGVVEAF
>TRBV9|TRBJ2-5
ASSPGVSQETQY
>TRBV7-9|TRBJ1-2
ASSFLAGGAYYGYT
>TRBV11-3|TRBJ2-3
ASSPDSYTRDTQY
>TRBV29-1|TRBJ1-4
SVDGGQGEKLF
>TRBV6-5|TRBJ1-1
ASSYSQFGTEAF
>TRBV5-1|TRBJ1-6
ASSLETGNSPLH
>TRBV4-1|TRBJ1-1
ASVDRDRGENTEAF
>TRBV5-1|TRBJ2-3
ASSLFGGGTTDTQY
>TRBV2|TRBJ2-5
ASSVDSQETQY
>TRBV9|TRBJ2-5
ASSFTGLGETQY
>TRBV28|TRBJ2-3
ASSFSWGGTDTQY
>TRBV14|TRBJ2-7
ASSRVDRDEQY
>TRBV5-4|TRBJ1-1
ASSPRTGENTEAF
>TRBV2|TRBJ1-2
ASNEGVEYGYT
>TRBV5-1|TRBJ2-7
ASSMAQTGLGYEQY
>TRBV19|TRBJ1-2
ASVEQGARAGYT
>TRBV7-2|TRBJ1-2
ASSLDAGGGYT
>TRBV19|TRBJ2-2
ASSIPRGLAGGTGELF
>TRBV5-1|TRBJ2-5
ASSLLGGLGVETQY
>TRBV6-4|TRBJ2-1
ASSDRRIAGGFSYNEQF
>TRBV7-2|TRBJ1-5
ASSAQTGGNNQPQH
>TRBV4-2|TRBJ2-7
ASSQEGGTGVYEQY
>TRBV18|TRBJ1-2
ASSPDRRPGYT
>TRBV7-9|TRBJ2-3
ASSPPSGHTDTQY
>TRBV2|TRBJ2-5
ASSEPPEGETQY
>TRBV6-1|TRBJ1-5
ASGGTGIQPQH
>TRBV11-2|TRBJ1-2
ASSPTQGGSPT
>TRBV10-3|TRBJ2-7
AISDGLGGHEQY
>TRBV7-9|TRBJ1-2
ASSLGQTNVPYGYT
>TRBV7-9|TRBJ1-5
ASSLGTGGYNQPQH
>TRBV5-1|TRBJ2-5
ASGPGQGAPETQY
>TRBV27|TRBJ2-7
ASRSTGGRYEQY
>TRBV27|TRBJ2-5
ASSLLSQETQY